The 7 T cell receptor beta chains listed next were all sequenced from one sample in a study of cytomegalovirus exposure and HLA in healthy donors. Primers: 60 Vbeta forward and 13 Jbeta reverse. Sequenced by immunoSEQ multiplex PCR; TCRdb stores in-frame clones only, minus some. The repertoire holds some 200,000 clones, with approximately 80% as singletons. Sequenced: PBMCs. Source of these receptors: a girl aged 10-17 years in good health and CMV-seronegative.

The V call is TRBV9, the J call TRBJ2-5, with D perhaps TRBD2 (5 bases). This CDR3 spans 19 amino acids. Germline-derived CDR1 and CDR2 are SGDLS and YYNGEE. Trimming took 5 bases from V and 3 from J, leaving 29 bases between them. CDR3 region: CASRYVAPYAGKEEETQYF. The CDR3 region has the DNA TGTGCCAGCAGGTACGTGGCACCTTACGCAGGAAAGGAGGAAGAGACCCAGTACTTC.

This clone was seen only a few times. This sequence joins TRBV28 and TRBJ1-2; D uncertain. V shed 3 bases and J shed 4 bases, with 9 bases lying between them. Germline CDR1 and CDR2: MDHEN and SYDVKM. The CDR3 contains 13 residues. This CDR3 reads CASSFGSGYGYTF. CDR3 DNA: TGTGCCAGCAGTTTTGGGAGCGGCTATGGCTACACCTTC.

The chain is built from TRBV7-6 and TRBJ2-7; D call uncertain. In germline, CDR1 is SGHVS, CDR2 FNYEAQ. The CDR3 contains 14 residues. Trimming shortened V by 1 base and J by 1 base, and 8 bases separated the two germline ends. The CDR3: CASSLEASSYEQYF. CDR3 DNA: TGTGCCAGCAGCTTAGAAGCCTCATCCTACGAGCAGTACTTC.

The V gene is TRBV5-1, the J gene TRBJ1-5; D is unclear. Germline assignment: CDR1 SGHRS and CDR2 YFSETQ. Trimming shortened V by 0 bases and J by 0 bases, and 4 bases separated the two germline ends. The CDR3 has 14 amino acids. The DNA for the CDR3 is TGCGCCAGCAGCTTGGGGAGTAGCAATCAGCCCCAGCATTTT. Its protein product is CASSLGSSNQPQHF.

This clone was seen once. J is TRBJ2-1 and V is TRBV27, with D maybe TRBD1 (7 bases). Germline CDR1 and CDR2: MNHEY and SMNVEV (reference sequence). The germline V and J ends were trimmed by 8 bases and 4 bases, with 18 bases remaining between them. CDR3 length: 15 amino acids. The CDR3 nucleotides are TGTGCCAGCGGGGGGACAGCTCGGTTGTACAATGAGCAGTTCTTC. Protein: CASGGTARLYNEQFF.

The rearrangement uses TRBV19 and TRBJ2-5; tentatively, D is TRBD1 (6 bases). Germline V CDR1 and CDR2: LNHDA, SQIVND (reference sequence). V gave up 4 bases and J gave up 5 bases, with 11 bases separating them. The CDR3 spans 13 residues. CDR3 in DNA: TGTGCCAGTAGTAATGGGGGCGGTGAGACCCAGTACTTC. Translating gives CASSNGGGETQYF.

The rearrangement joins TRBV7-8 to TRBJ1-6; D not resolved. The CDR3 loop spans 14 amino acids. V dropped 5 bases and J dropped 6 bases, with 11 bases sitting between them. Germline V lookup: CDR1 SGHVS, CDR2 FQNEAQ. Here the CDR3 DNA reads TGTGCCAGCAGCCTCGGGTCTTCTAATTCACCCCTCCACTTT. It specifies CASSLGSSNSPLHF. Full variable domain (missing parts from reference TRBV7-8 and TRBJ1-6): GAGVSQSPRYKVAKRGQDVALRCDPISGHVSLFWYQQALGQGPEFLTYFQNEAQLDKSGLPSDRFFAERPEGSVSTLKIQRTQQEDSAVYLCASSLGSSNSPLHFGNGTRLTVT.